This paragraph reports one TCR beta chain. The antigen is not known. A single record per CDR3 protein comes from TCRdb applying MiXCR to the 5' RACE reads. The sample yields approximately 500,000 distinct CDR3 sequences, 20% to 25% seen once. The data are from a study of identical twins. Study findings and constraints: Abundant cord blood beta clonotypes carried fewer insertions; memory repertoires showed none. Out-of-frame alpha sequences that twins shared showed excess low generation probability.

V lost 5 bases to trimming and J lost 0 bases; unmatched junction nucleotides: 5. This CDR3 has 16 amino acids. CDR1 and CDR2 (germline): ENHRY, SYGVKD. These data were also reused for a study on T cells expressing NK-cell markers. From that study: Of the CD8+ T cell pool in roughly 6 donors, about 1.0-7.5% was accounted for by dominant NKG2C+ clonotypes. The leading position in the CD3+CD56-NKG2C+ fraction of a handful of donors also went to these clonotypes.

Sequencing input: CD4+ T cells sorted from blood. The chain combines TRBV10-3 with TRBJ2-7; 12 bases agree with TRBD2. The source of this sequence is a woman aged 18-29 years in good health. Here the CDR3 DNA reads TGTGCCATCAGTCGCCTGACTAGCGGGAGCTCCTACGAGCAGTACTTC. This codes for CAISRLTSGSSYEQYF.